A single sample is the source of the 21 T cell receptor beta chains below, sequenced in a study of T-cell memory formation after mild COVID-19. TCRdb itself ran the 5' RACE reads through MiXCR, one entry per CDR3 protein. The sample holds about 250,000 distinct CDR3 sequences, less than 20% seen once. Sequencing used PBMCs or a T cell subset sorted from them (not recorded which). Receptors were obtained from an adult woman who had mild COVID-19 (a few samples of this study predate the infection). Cell type and time point are not known.

This clonotype was found once. This chain connects TRBV12-3 or TRBV12-4 to TRBJ2-1, with 10 bases lining up with TRBD2. V trimming: 6 bases; J trimming: 8 bases; junction bases outside the gene matches: 7. The CDR3 spans 14 residues. DNA of the CDR3: TGTGCCAGCAGGCATAGCGGGGGGCCCTATGAGCAGTTCTTC. Amino acid sequence: CASRHSGGPYEQFF.

The chain combines TRBV5-1 with TRBJ2-7; D unclear. Trimming stripped 4 bases from V and 3 bases from J, with 11 bases between. This CDR3 has 13 amino acids. Germline V gives CDR1 SGHRS, CDR2 YFSETQ. This CDR3 is CASSGLENYEQYF. CDR3 sequence (DNA): TGCGCCAGCAGCGGTTTAGAAAACTACGAGCAGTACTTC.

This clonotype has only a few counts. V gene TRBV2 combines with J gene TRBJ2-2, with TRBD2 matching over 8 bases. CDR1 and CDR2 from the germline V gene are SNHLY and FYNNEI. Germline trimming cut 7 bases from V and 4 bases from J; bases unmatched to any gene: 5. The CDR3 sequence is 14 residues long. The CDR3 bases are TGTGCCAGCACACCCAGCGGGGGCACCGGGGAGCTGTTTTTT. Translation gives CASTPSGGTGELFF. The whole variable domain, filled in from reference TRBV2 and TRBJ2-2, reads EPEVTQTPSHQVTQMGQEVILRCVPISNHLYFYWYRQILGQKVEFLVSFYNNEISEKSEIFDDQFSVERPDGSNFTLKIRSTKLEDSAMYFCASTPSGGTGELFFGEGSRLTVL.

The chain uses TRBV6-1 and TRBJ1-3, with D maybe TRBD1 (5 bases). The CDR3 contains 14 residues. V was shortened by 7 bases and J by 0 bases, with 10 bases between the two germline ends. CDR1 and CDR2 from the germline V gene are MNHNS and SASEGT. The CDR3 coding sequence is TGTGCCAGCACTTTAGACAGCTCTGGAAACACCATATATTTT. Protein sequence: CASTLDSSGNTIYF.

V is TRBV20-1 and J is TRBJ2-5; D may be TRBD1 (5 bases). The CDR3 loop spans 14 amino acids. Germline V CDR1 and CDR2: DFQATT, SNEGSKA (reference sequence). The V and J ends lost 1 base and 4 bases respectively, with 13 bases between them. CDR3 sequence (DNA): TGCAGTGCTAGAGGGGCAGGGTGGGGAGAGACCCAGTACTTC. Translation: CSARGAGWGETQYF.

This clonotype was picked up many times. The chain couples TRBV10-3 to TRBJ2-7; D remains ambiguous. Germline V gene lookup returns CDR1 ENHRY and CDR2 SYGVKD. The CDR3 has 12 residues. Deletions cut 4 bases from V and 3 bases from J, with 7 bases between. CDR3 in amino acids: CAISASDYEQYF. In nucleotides, the CDR3 is TGTGCCATCAGTGCATCGGACTACGAGCAGTACTTC.

The chain couples TRBV29-1 to TRBJ2-1; TRBD2 is a possible D gene (6 bases). V was pared by 3 bases and J by 13 bases, with 19 bases between. From germline, CDR1 is SQVTM and CDR2 ANQGSEA. There are 13 residues in the CDR3. Here the CDR3 DNA reads TGCAGCGTTGATTCGGGCGGGATACTGAATCAGTTCTTC. This codes for CSVDSGGILNQFF.

With regard to this clonotype: A read error may produce the germline difference seen at one junction end. The CDR3 loop reads CASSLSLQGTGNHF. CDR3 sequence (DNA): TGTGCCAGCAGCTTATCTTTACAGGGTACGGGCAATCACTTC. V gene TRBV7-2 combines with J gene TRBJ1-2, with D possibly being TRBD1 (6 bases). The CDR3 spans 14 residues. The germline gives CDR1 SGHTA, CDR2 FQGNSA.

In its sample, this clonotype was seen many times. This chain uses TRBV29-1 with TRBJ1-2; 7 bases are a match to TRBD1. With V trimmed by 7 bases and J by 4 bases, 15 bases remained unmatched. The CDR3 is 15 amino acids. Germline CDR1 reads SQVTM; CDR2 reads ANQGSEA. The CDR3 coding sequence is TGCAGCGCAGCCAAAAGACAGGGAGACCCCTATGGCTACACCTTC. Protein sequence: CSAAKRQGDPYGYTF. Full variable domain (missing parts from reference TRBV29-1 and TRBJ1-2): SAVISQKPSRDICQRGTSLTIQCQVDSQVTMMFWYRQQPGQSLTLIATANQGSEATYESGFVIDKFPISRPNLTFSTLTVSNMSPEDSSIYLCSAAKRQGDPYGYTFGSGTRLTVV.

This sequence joins TRBV2 and TRBJ1-1, with D perhaps matching TRBD1 (6 bases). V was trimmed by 9 bases and J by 4 bases, leaving 15 bases between them. The germline gives CDR1 SNHLY, CDR2 FYNNEI. The CDR3 totals 13 residues. The CDR3 DNA reads TGTGCCAGGGGTATAACAGGGAGCACTGAAGCTTTCTTT. Translation gives CARGITGSTEAFF.

This clonotype was detected only a few times. This chain uses TRBV4-1 with TRBJ2-7, with D possibly matching TRBD1 (5 bases). Germline CDR1 is MGHRA and CDR2 is YSYEKL. Between the trimmed V and J ends, which lost 0 bases and 7 bases, there was a span of 13 bases. The CDR3 has 14 amino acids. The CDR3 DNA reads as TGCGCCAGCAGCCAAGAGCTGGGGCCAGCAGAGCAGTACTTC. Its protein is CASSQELGPAEQYF.

The chain links TRBV7-3 to TRBJ1-6, with D unclear. The CDR3 is 17 residues long. The V end was cut by 3 bases, the J end by 0 bases, with 12 bases between. Germline-derived CDR1 and CDR2 are SGHTA and FQGTGA. The CDR3 nucleotides are TGTGCCAGCAGCTTGCTTGCAGAGAGCTCCTATAATTCACCCCTCCACTTT. As protein: CASSLLAESSYNSPLHF.

This clonotype turned up a few times. The genes are TRBV30 and TRBJ1-4; tentatively, D is TRBD1 (6 bases). Trimming removed 3 bases at V and 1 base at J, with 15 bases between. Per germline, CDR1 GTSNPN and CDR2 SVGIG (reference sequence). This CDR3 region has 16 residues. The CDR3 bases are TGTGCCTGGAGAGGGGGGGCGCGGATAACTAATGAAAAACTGTTTTTT. This sequence encodes CAWRGGARITNEKLFF.

This chain joins TRBV19 and TRBJ1-5; TRBD1 might be the D (5 bases). Germline V gives CDR1 LNHDA, CDR2 SQIVND (reference sequence). Trimming removed 5 bases at V and 3 bases at J, with 11 bases between. The CDR3 consists of 14 residues. The CDR3 DNA reads TGTGCCAGTAGTCCCCGACAGCTCAATCAGCCCCAGCATTTT. Its translation: CASSPRQLNQPQHF.

This clonotype was counted between two and nine times. The chain carries TRBV5-6 and TRBJ1-2; possibly TRBD1 for D (5 bases). Trimming pared 0 bases from V and 8 bases from J, leaving 20 bases between. The CDR3 spans 16 residues. CDR1 and CDR2 from the germline V gene are SGHDT and YYEEEE. The CDR3 bases are TGTGCCAGCAGCTTGGGAATAGGCGGGGGATCGGTCGGCTACACCTTC. This codes for CASSLGIGGGSVGYTF.

This chain connects TRBV3-1 to TRBJ2-1; 11 bases are shared with TRBD2. The CDR3 runs 17 residues. Germline values: CDR1 LGHDT, CDR2 YNNKEL (reference sequence). The ends lost 5 bases at V and 9 bases at J; junction bases unmatched: 15. As DNA, the CDR3 is TGTGCCAGCAGCTACTATCCGGGACTAGCGGTGTTAGGTGAGCAGTTCTTC. Translating gives CASSYYPGLAVLGEQFF.

This clonotype was counted a few times. The chain couples TRBV29-1 to TRBJ2-1, with a tentative D call TRBD2 (6 bases). CDR3 length: 17 residues. CDR1 and CDR2 from the germline V gene are SQVTM and ANQGSEA. The V end was cut by 5 bases, the J end by 0 bases, with 20 bases between. The CDR3 reads CSVRAPGGTVSYNEQFF. The DNA for the CDR3 is TGCAGCGTTCGAGCCCCGGGCGGGACGGTCTCCTACAATGAGCAGTTCTTC.

Many counts were recorded for this clonotype. The chain carries TRBV15 and TRBJ2-7, with D tentatively TRBD1 (6 bases). The germline V gene encodes CDR1 LNHNV and CDR2 YYDKDF (reference sequence). The CDR3 runs 14 residues. V was cut by 0 bases and J by 7 bases, with 13 bases left in between. The CDR3 reads CATSRDRGFGEQYF. The CDR3 DNA follows: TGTGCCACCAGCAGAGATAGGGGGTTCGGGGAGCAGTACTTC.

This chain uses TRBV7-3 with TRBJ2-1; 8 nucleotides line up with TRBD1. Trimming removed 4 bases from V and 3 bases from J; junction bases left unmatched: 5. Germline CDR1 SGHTA, CDR2 FQGTGA. This CDR3 is built from 15 residues. The CDR3 region is CASSYSGTGYNEQFF. The CDR3 DNA reads as TGTGCCAGCAGCTACTCCGGGACAGGCTACAATGAGCAGTTCTTC.

This chain joins TRBV7-6 and TRBJ2-3, with 8 bases matching TRBD1. This CDR3 is 15 amino acids long. Germline CDR1 reads SGHVS; CDR2 reads FNYEAQ. The junction had 11 bases not matched to a gene; V was cut back by 6 bases and J by 6 bases. CDR3: CASRRGRGPWDTQYF. CDR3 DNA: TGTGCCAGCAGAAGAGGCAGGGGGCCTTGGGATACGCAGTATTTT.

This chain joins TRBV5-1 and TRBJ2-2, with 9 bases identical to TRBD1. CDR1 and CDR2 (germline): SGHRS, YFSETQ. V gave up 3 bases and J gave up 7 bases; unmatched junction bases: 7. This CDR3 comprises 15 residues. CDR3 protein: CASSSHRGQGGELFF. The CDR3 nucleotides read TGCGCCAGCAGCTCACACAGGGGGCAAGGCGGGGAGCTGTTTTTT.